This TCR beta chain comes out of a study of cytomegalovirus exposure and HLA in healthy donors. Regarding the study as a whole: Rare sequences made up most TCRs, while some public TCRs were found in many donors. Certain sequence variants were highly shared and formed a cluster, and this cluster was likely a sequencing artifact. The study labeled 150 to 200 TCR beta chains cytomegalovirus-associated. Published work reported that the classifier diagnosed cytomegalovirus status with high specificity and sensitivity.

A word on this clone: Its antigen remains unknown.

60 Vbeta and 13 Jbeta primers were used in PCR. Data came from immunoSEQ multiplex PCR; TCRdb stores just in-frame clones and leaves some out. The profile shows roughly 110,000 clones, 82% of them singletons. Unmatched junction bases numbered 15, after V lost 1 base and J lost 12 bases. Germline assignment: CDR1 SEHNR and CDR2 FQNEAQ (reference sequence). This CDR3 is built from 16 residues. Sequencing used PBMCs. The chain is built from TRBV7-9 and TRBJ2-1, with TRBD2 matching over 7 bases. This sequence was found in a woman aged 18-30 years in good health and CMV-seronegative. The CDR3 is CASSLVSLPGTGGQFF. CDR3 coding DNA: TGTGCCAGCAGCTTAGTTTCACTCCCTGGCACGGGGGGGCAGTTCTTC.